This T cell receptor (beta chain) was retrieved from a study of T cell changes during pregnancy in multiple sclerosis. Trimming removed 3 bases from V and 4 bases from J; junction bases left unmatched: 11. The CDR3 spans 16 residues. The germline gives CDR1 MDHEN, CDR2 SYDVKM. The protocol was immunoSEQ multiplex PCR, while the TCRdb copy is restricted to in-frame clones and leaves out a portion. This sample has more than 85,000 clones, with almost 95% found just once. The starting material was peripheral blood, obtained before pregnancy. The genes are TRBV28 and TRBJ2-7; the match to TRBD2 covers 8 bases. The sequence derives from a female donor with multiple sclerosis, enrolled in a pregnancy study. The DNA for the CDR3 is TGTGCCAGCAGTTTGGGCGGTAGCGGGGCGGGTTACGAGCAGTACTTC. Protein: CASSLGGSGAGYEQYF.